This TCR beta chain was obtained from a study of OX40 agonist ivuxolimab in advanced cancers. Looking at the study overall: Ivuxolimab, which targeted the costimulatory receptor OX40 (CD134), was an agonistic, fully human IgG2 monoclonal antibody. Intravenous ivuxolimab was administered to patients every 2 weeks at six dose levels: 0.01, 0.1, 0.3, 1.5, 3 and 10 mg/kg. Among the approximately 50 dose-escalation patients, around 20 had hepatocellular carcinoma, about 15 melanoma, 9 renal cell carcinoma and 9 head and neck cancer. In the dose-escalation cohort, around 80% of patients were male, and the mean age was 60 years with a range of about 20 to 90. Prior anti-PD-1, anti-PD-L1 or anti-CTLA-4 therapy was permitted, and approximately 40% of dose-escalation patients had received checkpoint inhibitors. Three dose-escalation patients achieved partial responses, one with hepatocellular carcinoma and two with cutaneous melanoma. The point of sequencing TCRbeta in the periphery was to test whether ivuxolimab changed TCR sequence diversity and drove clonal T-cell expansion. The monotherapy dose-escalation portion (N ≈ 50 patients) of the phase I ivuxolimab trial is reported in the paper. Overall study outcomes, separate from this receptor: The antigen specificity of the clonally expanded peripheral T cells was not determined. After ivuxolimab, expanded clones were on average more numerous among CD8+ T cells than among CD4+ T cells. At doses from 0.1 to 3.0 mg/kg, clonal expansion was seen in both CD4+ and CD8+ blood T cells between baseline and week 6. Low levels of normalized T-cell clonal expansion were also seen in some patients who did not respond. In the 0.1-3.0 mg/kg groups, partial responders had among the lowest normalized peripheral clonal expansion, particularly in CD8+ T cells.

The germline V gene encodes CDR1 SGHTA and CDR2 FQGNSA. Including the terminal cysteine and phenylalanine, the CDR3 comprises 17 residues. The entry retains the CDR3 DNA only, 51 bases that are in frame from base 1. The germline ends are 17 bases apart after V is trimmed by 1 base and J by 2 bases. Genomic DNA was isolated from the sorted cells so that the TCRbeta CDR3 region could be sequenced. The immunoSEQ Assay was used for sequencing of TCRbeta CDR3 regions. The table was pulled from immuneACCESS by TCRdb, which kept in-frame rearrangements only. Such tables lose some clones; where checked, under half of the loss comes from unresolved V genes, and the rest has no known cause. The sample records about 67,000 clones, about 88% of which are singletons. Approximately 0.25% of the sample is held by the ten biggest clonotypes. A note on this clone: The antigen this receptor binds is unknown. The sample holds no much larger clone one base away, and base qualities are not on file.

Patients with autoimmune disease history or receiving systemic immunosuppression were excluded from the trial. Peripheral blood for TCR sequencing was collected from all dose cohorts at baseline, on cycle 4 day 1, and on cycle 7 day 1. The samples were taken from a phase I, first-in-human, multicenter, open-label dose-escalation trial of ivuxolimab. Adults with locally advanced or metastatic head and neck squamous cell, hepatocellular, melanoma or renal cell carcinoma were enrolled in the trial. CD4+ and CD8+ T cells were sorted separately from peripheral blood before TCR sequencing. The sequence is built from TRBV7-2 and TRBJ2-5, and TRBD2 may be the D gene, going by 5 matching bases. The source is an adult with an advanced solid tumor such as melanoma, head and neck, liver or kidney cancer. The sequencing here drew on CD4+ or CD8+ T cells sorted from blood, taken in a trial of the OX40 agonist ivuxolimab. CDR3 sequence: CASSLEGSVGQQETQYF. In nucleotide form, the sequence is TGTGCCAGCAGCTTAGAGGGTAGCGTCGGTCAACAAGAGACCCAGTACTTC.